This T cell receptor beta chain was found in a study of response to subunit inactivated influenza vaccine. After removal of 7 bases from V and 2 bases from J, the junction contained 9 bases not matched to a gene. Per germline, CDR1 SGHRS and CDR2 YFSETQ. The CDR3 has 15 residues. TCRdb re-called the RT-PCR reads through MiXCR, storing one row per CDR3 protein. The data contain more than 600,000 distinct CDR3 sequences, about 18% of them singletons. Study conclusions and caveats: Each seasonal influenza vaccination, the authors suggested, recruits few new T cells.

In the case of this clonotype: The antigen is unknown.

The V call is TRBV5-1, the J call TRBJ2-7; 10 bases agree with TRBD1. The source was PBMCs from blood, collected about 5 days after vaccination. The TCR sequence derives from a man over 45 who received an inactivated influenza vaccine. CDR3 coding DNA: TGCGCCAGCGCCCAAGGGACAGGGGTTCCCTACGAGCAGTACTTC. Translated, it gives CASAQGTGVPYEQYF.